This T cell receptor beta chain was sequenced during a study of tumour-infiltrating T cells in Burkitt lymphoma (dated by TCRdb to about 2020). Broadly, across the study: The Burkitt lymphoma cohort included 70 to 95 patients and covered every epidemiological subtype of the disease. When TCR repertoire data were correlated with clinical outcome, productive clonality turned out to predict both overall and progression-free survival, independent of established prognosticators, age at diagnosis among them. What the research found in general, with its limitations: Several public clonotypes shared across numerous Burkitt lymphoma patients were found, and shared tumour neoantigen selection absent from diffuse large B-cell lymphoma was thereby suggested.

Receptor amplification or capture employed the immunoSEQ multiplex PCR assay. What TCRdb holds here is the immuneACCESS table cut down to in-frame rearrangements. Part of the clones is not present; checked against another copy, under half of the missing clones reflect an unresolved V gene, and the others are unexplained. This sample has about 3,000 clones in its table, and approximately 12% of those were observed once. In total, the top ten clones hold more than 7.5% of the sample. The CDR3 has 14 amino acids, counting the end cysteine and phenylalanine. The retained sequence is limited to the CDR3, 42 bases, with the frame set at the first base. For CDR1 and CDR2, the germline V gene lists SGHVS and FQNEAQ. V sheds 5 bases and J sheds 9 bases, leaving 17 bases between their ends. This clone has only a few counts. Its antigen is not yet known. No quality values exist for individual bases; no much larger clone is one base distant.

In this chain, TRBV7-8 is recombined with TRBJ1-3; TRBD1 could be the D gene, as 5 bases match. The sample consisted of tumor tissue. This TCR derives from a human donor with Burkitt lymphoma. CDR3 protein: CASSRQSGDVTIYF. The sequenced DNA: TGTGCCAGCAGCCGACAGAGTGGTGATGTCACCATATATTTT.